Below are 26 T cell receptor beta chains sequenced from a single sample in a study of identifying expanded T cells in peripheral blood. Only in-frame clones appear in the TCRdb table, and some are missing; sequencing was by immunoSEQ multiplex PCR. Of about 100,000 clones in the sample, 75% to 90% were seen once. Sequencing was performed on blood. The receptors come from a person aged 18-70 years in good health.

The rearrangement joins TRBV29-1 to TRBJ1-1; no firm D call. Germline loops: CDR1 SQVTM, CDR2 ANQGSEA. Trimming left V 4 bases short and J 6 bases short, with 9 bases between. The CDR3 consists of 11 residues. The CDR3 nucleotides read TGCAGCGTTGCGTTTCGGGCTGAAGCTTTCTTT. Protein product: CSVAFRAEAFF. Based on the CDR3 plus reference TRBV29-1 and TRBJ1-1, the full variable domain is SAVISQKPSRDICQRGTSLTIQCQVDSQVTMMFWYRQQPGQSLTLIATANQGSEATYESGFVIDKFPISRPNLTFSTLTVSNMSPEDSSIYLCSVAFRAEAFFGQGTRLTVV.

V and J are TRBV5-6 and TRBJ2-2; unclear D gene. The CDR3 is made up of 16 amino acids. V lost 1 base, J lost 5 bases, and 15 bases lay in between. Germline V gives CDR1 SGHDT, CDR2 YYEEEE. The CDR3 nucleotides read TGTGCCAGCAGCTTGTTCTCAGGCAGCCGAACCGGGGAGCTGTTTTTT. This translates into CASSLFSGSRTGELFF.

This sequence joins TRBV19 and TRBJ1-3; D is uncertain. Trimming removed 9 bases from V and 0 bases from J, with 9 bases in between. Germline lookup yields CDR1 LNHDA and CDR2 SQIVND (reference sequence). The CDR3 is 13 amino acids. CDR3 bases: TGTGCCAGCTGCGACGGCTCTGGAAACACCATATATTTT. Residues: CASCDGSGNTIYF.

This chain links TRBV5-1 with TRBJ1-6; D gene unclear. V lost 4 bases to trimming and J lost 9 bases, with 17 bases between them. The CDR3 runs to 15 residues. Germline-derived CDR1 and CDR2 are SGHRS and YFSETQ. The CDR3 DNA sequence: TGCGCCAGCAGCCTCGGACCAGGAGAGAGTTCACCCCTCCACTTT. As protein: CASSLGPGESSPLHF. Full variable domain (outside the CDR3, taken from reference TRBV5-1 and TRBJ1-6): KAGVTQTPRYLIKTRGQQVTLSCSPISGHRSVSWYQQTPGQGLQFLFEYFSETQRNKGNFPGRFSGRQFSNSRSEMNVSTLELGDSALYLCASSLGPGESSPLHFGNGTRLTVT.

This clone was observed at least ten times. J is TRBJ2-1 and V is TRBV9, with 8 bases that match TRBD1. The germline gives CDR1 SGDLS, CDR2 YYNGEE. The CDR3 sequence is 16 residues long. J lost 8 bases, V lost 1 base, and 11 bases had no gene match. This CDR3 reads CASSVSTAGQGYEQFF. For the CDR3, the DNA is TGTGCCAGCAGCGTATCCACTGCTGGACAGGGTTATGAGCAGTTCTTC.

The V gene is TRBV2, the J gene TRBJ1-3; D is unresolved. Between the trimmed V and J ends, which lost 8 bases and 4 bases, there was a span of 15 bases. The CDR3 contains 14 residues. In germline, CDR1 is SNHLY, CDR2 FYNNEI. DNA of the CDR3: TGTGCCAGCCAGCAGGATGCATCGGGAAACACCATATATTTT. Encoded protein: CASQQDASGNTIYF.

The chain is built from TRBV7-9 and TRBJ2-5; D ambiguous. The CDR3 is 15 amino acids. Germline loops: CDR1 SEHNR, CDR2 FQNEAQ (reference sequence). Trimming took off 2 bases at V and 3 bases at J, with 13 bases between the two ends. The CDR3 spells CASSLWATLKETQYF. CDR3 DNA sequence: TGTGCCAGCAGCTTATGGGCCACACTAAAAGAGACCCAGTACTTC.

V gene TRBV5-1 combines with J gene TRBJ2-3, with 9 bases identical to TRBD2. The germline V gene encodes CDR1 SGHRS and CDR2 YFSETQ. V gave up 0 bases and J gave up 2 bases; unmatched junction bases: 4. This CDR3 has 16 residues. The CDR3 bases are TGCGCCAGCAGCTTGGATCCGGGACTAGCCACAGATACGCAGTATTTT. This encodes CASSLDPGLATDTQYF.

The table lists this clone with a count of one. The V and J genes are TRBV6-5 and TRBJ2-5; a possible D gene is TRBD1 (5 bases). Per germline, CDR1 MNHEY and CDR2 SVGAGI. The V end lost 2 bases, the J end lost 0 bases, and 13 bases lay between the germline ends. The CDR3 extends over 16 amino acids. Here the CDR3 reads CASSYAEGAYQETQYF. The CDR3 nucleotides read TGTGCCAGCAGTTACGCCGAAGGGGCCTACCAAGAGACCCAGTACTTC.

This chain joins TRBV4-3 and TRBJ2-7; possibly TRBD1 for D (6 bases). The ends were cut back, 0 bases at V and 3 bases at J, with 9 bases in the middle. Germline-derived CDR1 and CDR2 are LGHNA and YSLEER. The CDR3 covers 14 residues. The CDR3 region is CASSQDRDNYEQYF. The DNA of the CDR3 is TGCGCCAGCAGCCAAGACCGGGACAACTACGAGCAGTACTTC.

The chain has TRBV5-1 and TRBJ2-3; the D is unclear. CDR1 and CDR2 from the germline V gene are SGHRS and YFSETQ. The CDR3 covers 15 residues. V was cut by 0 bases and J by 2 bases, with 10 bases left in between. Here the CDR3 DNA reads TGCGCCAGCAGCTTGGTCGCTGGTCCCACAGATACGCAGTATTTT. Translation gives CASSLVAGPTDTQYF.

In this sample, this clone turned up once. The gene calls are TRBV12-5 and TRBJ1-1, with D uncertain. CDR1 and CDR2 (germline): LGHNT, FRNRAP. The V and J ends lost 6 bases and 9 bases respectively, with 14 bases between them. The CDR3 spans 12 residues. CDR3 nucleotide sequence: TGTGCTAGTGGATTCGGGTTTGTAAAAGCTTTCTTT. As protein: CASGFGFVKAFF.

This chain connects TRBV7-9 to TRBJ1-3; D call uncertain. This CDR3 has 14 amino acids. Germline CDR1 reads SEHNR; CDR2 reads FQNEAQ (reference sequence). Trimming took off 2 bases at V and 0 bases at J, with 5 bases between the two ends. The CDR3 reads CASSLLDSGNTIYF. The DNA for the CDR3 is TGTGCCAGCAGCTTACTCGACTCTGGAAACACCATATATTTT.

The chain links TRBV19 to TRBJ1-2; D is unclear. Per the germline V gene, CDR1 is LNHDA and CDR2 is SQIVND (reference sequence). Trimming left V 8 bases short and J 5 bases short, with 12 bases between. The CDR3 has 12 amino acids. The chain's CDR3 is CASSWGNYGYTF. The CDR3 DNA reads TGTGCCAGTTCCTGGGGAAATTATGGCTACACCTTC. The whole variable domain, filled in from reference TRBV19 and TRBJ1-2, reads DGGITQSPKYLFRKEGQNVTLSCEQNLNHDAMYWYRQDPGQGLRLIYYSQIVNDFQKGDIAEGYSVSREKKESFPLTVTSAQKNPTAFYLCASSWGNYGYTFGSGTRLTVV.

This chain joins TRBV11-3 and TRBJ2-1, with TRBD1 identical over 10 bases. V shed 5 bases and J 4 bases; nucleotides not matched to a gene: 5. The CDR3 sequence is 15 residues long. Germline V gene sequence: CDR1 SGHNT, CDR2 YENEEA. The CDR3 bases are TGTGCCAGCAGCCCCCGGACAGGGGGTTACAATGAGCAGTTCTTC. Amino acids: CASSPRTGGYNEQFF.

The rearrangement links TRBV5-1 to TRBJ2-5; 8 bases match TRBD1. The J call could be wrong; TRBJ2-7 is a better fit for the DNA end. Germline lookup yields CDR1 SGHRS and CDR2 YFSETQ. This CDR3 is built from 14 residues. CDR3 bases: TGCGCCAGCAGCTTAACAGGGGGAACCTACGAGCAGTACTTC. Its translation: CASSLTGGTYEQYF.

This chain uses TRBV11-3 with TRBJ2-2; D is possibly TRBD2 (5 bases). The ends were cut back, 0 bases at V and 7 bases at J, with 9 bases in the middle. The CDR3 totals 14 residues. Germline V gene data show CDR1 as SGHNT and CDR2 as YENEEA. The CDR3 bases are TGTGCCAGCAGCTTAGATACCGGGATCGGGGAGCTGTTTTTT. Residues: CASSLDTGIGELFF.

The chain carries TRBV6-5 and TRBJ2-2; the match to TRBD1 covers 8 bases. Germline CDR1 MNHEY, CDR2 SVGAGI. The J segment lost 4 bases and the V segment lost 10 bases, leaving 5 bases of the junction unmatched. The CDR3 runs to 13 residues. The CDR3 DNA follows: TGTGCCATCGACAGGGGATCCACCGGGGAGCTGTTTTTT. This codes for CAIDRGSTGELFF.

J is TRBJ2-1 and V is TRBV5-8; the D gene is possibly TRBD1 (6 bases). V lost 2 bases to trimming and J lost 5 bases, with 14 bases between them. Germline V gene lookup returns CDR1 SGHTS and CDR2 YDEGEE. This CDR3 spans 15 amino acids. CDR3 nucleotide sequence: TGTGCCAGCAGCTTACAGGGTAGCAGGGACAATGAGCAGTTCTTC. This gives the protein CASSLQGSRDNEQFF.

This chain links TRBV13 with TRBJ1-6, with 8 bases lining up with TRBD1. After removal of 4 bases from V and 9 bases from J, the junction contained 14 bases not matched to a gene. CDR1 is PRHDT, CDR2 FYEKMQ, per germline (reference sequence). The CDR3 covers 17 residues. The CDR3, as DNA: TGTGCCAGCAGCTCGAGGGGGGCAGGGGGCAGCGGTTCACCCCTCCACTTT. Translated, it gives CASSSRGAGGSGSPLHF.

This clone was observed a single time. The chain has TRBV4-1 and TRBJ2-5; 10 bases are a match to TRBD1. CDR1 is MGHRA and CDR2 is YSYEKL in the germline V gene. Trimming removed 5 bases from V and 5 bases from J; junction bases left unmatched: 8. The CDR3 consists of 15 residues. CDR3 region: CASSLGQGDAETQYF. The CDR3 DNA follows: TGCGCCAGCAGCTTAGGACAGGGGGATGCGGAGACCCAGTACTTC.

The chain carries TRBV5-1 and TRBJ2-5; 12 nucleotides align to TRBD2. This CDR3 spans 17 amino acids. Trimming at V came to 3 bases and at J to 1 base, leaving 7 bases not matched to a gene. Germline V gives CDR1 SGHRS, CDR2 YFSETQ. The CDR3 sequence: CASSSGRTSGAQETQYF. The CDR3 coding sequence is TGCGCCAGCAGCTCCGGTCGGACTAGCGGGGCCCAAGAGACCCAGTACTTC.

The V gene is TRBV4-2, the J gene TRBJ2-3, with D unclear. CDR1 and CDR2 (germline): LGHNA, YNFKEQ. The CDR3 covers 14 residues. The V and J ends lost 1 base and 0 bases respectively, with 5 bases between them. CDR3 coding DNA: TGTGCCAGCAGCCAAGGGATCAGCACAGATACGCAGTATTTT. This encodes CASSQGISTDTQYF.

The chain combines TRBV30 with TRBJ2-5; 11 bases align to TRBD1. The germline V gene encodes CDR1 GTSNPN and CDR2 SVGIG (reference sequence). The CDR3 extends over 13 amino acids. Losses at the gene ends were 7 bases for V and 3 bases for J; bases not matched to a gene: 4. CDR3 region: CASGQGGEETQYF. The CDR3 DNA sequence: TGTGCCTCGGGACAGGGGGGAGAAGAGACCCAGTACTTC.

J is TRBJ2-5 and V is TRBV5-1; the match to TRBD1 covers 8 bases. The CDR3 loop spans 15 amino acids. CDR1 is SGHRS, CDR2 YFSETQ, per germline. Trimming at V came to 0 bases and at J to 2 bases, leaving 3 bases not matched to a gene. The CDR3 nucleotides read TGCGCCAGCAGCTTGGGACAGGGGTTTCAAGAGACCCAGTACTTC. Residues: CASSLGQGFQETQYF.

This chain uses TRBV2 with TRBJ2-3; D is perhaps TRBD1 or TRBD2 (5 bases each). CDR1 and CDR2 (germline): SNHLY, FYNNEI. The length of the CDR3 is 15 residues. The germline V and J ends were trimmed by 6 bases and 4 bases, with 17 bases remaining between them. The CDR3: CASRGLGRLADTQYF. DNA for the CDR3: TGTGCCAGCAGGGGTCTGGGACGGTTGGCAGATACGCAGTATTTT.